This T cell receptor (beta chain) was sequenced for a study of response to subunit inactivated influenza vaccine. The CDR3 is made up of 15 amino acids. Germline loops: CDR1 SGHRS, CDR2 YFSETQ. V shed 0 bases and J shed 6 bases, with 10 bases lying between them. TCRdb analysed the RT-PCR reads with MiXCR anew, one entry per CDR3 protein. This sample carries just under 550,000 distinct CDR3 sequences, roughly a quarter of them seen once, and the ten largest clones take 2.5% to 3%. These same data were also listed under a study on T cells expressing NK-cell markers. That report adds: 5'RACE template switching with UMIs generated TCR beta cDNA. Sorted CD3+CD56-NKG2C+, CD3+CD56+NKG2C+ and CD3+CD56+NKG2C- T cells supplied the TCR beta repertoires. Seven of the eight sequenced donors were classified as HCMV-seropositive, and one was classified as seronegative. Within several experiments, an anti-gamma-delta TCR antibody kept the sorting limited to alpha-beta TCR T cells. These clonotypes also led the CD3+CD56-NKG2C+ fraction in a handful of donors.

Sequencing was performed on CD4+ T cells sorted from PBMCs, taken approximately 13 days after vaccination. The chain combines TRBV5-1 with TRBJ1-6; D might be TRBD1 (6 bases). This clonotype originated in a man between 45 and 60 years old who received an inactivated influenza vaccine. DNA for the CDR3: TGCGCCAGCAGCTTGGGGGGGGCCTTTAATTCACCCCTCCACTTT. It translates to CASSLGGAFNSPLHF.